This T cell receptor (beta chain) was sequenced for a study of T cells in Graves' hyperthyroidism and ophthalmopathy. Researchers amplified the TCR beta CDR3 regions from RNA transcripts. The TCR CDR3 first-round RT-PCR relied on the HTBI primer set. MiXCR, run by TCRdb on the multiplex PCR reads, gives a single entry per CDR3 protein. Among fewer than 450,000 distinct CDR3 sequences listed, about 15% were seen once. This clonotype was counted at least ten times. The antigen is not known. The study, taken as a whole, reports: Ophthalmopathy, as predicted by the model, came a median 6.5 months after the prediction. Ophthalmopathy could be told apart from stable hyperthyroidism with a 13 V-J model. Most clonotypes expanded in the thyroid (above 0.001) were also present in blood.

The study based diagnoses on clinical symptoms, serum thyroxine and TRAb, thyroid ultrasound and orbital computed tomography. The CDR3 covers 14 residues. Looked up from germline, CDR1 is MNHEY and CDR2 is SMNVEV (reference sequence). Between the trimmed V and J ends, which lost 2 bases and 5 bases, there was a span of 11 bases. The origin of this receptor is a woman aged 55-70 years with Graves' ophthalmopathy. The genes are TRBV27 and TRBJ2-3; a weak D match, TRBD2 (5 bases). Sequenced: blood. The CDR3 reads CASSLDGMVDTQYF. In nucleotides, the CDR3 is TGTGCCAGCAGTTTAGACGGGATGGTAGATACGCAGTATTTT.